The present T cell receptor (beta chain) was sequenced within a study of T-cell memory formation after mild COVID-19. This clonotype was detected only a few times. The CDR3 runs 13 residues. Trimming stripped 3 bases from V and 6 bases from J, with 9 bases between. TCRdb re-called the 5' RACE reads with MiXCR, one entry per CDR3 protein. The sample includes under 600,000 distinct CDR3 sequences, approximately 21% seen only once; the top ten take around 8.4%. The gene calls are TRBV12-3 or TRBV12-4 and TRBJ1-5; no definite D call. The receptor was isolated from an adult woman who had mild COVID-19 (a few samples of this study predate the infection). Cell type and time point are not known. The sample was PBMCs or a T cell subset sorted from them (not recorded which). The CDR3 loop reads CASSFGGRQPQHF. CDR3 bases: TGTGCCAGCAGTTTTGGTGGTCGTCAGCCCCAGCATTTT.